This is a list of T cell receptor beta chains from one sample in a study of OX40 agonist ivuxolimab in advanced cancers. The assay was immunoSEQ multiplex PCR, and TCRdb's table has in-frame clones only and misses some. The sample has around 80,000 clones, around 88% seen once. The sequencing used CD4+ or CD8+ T cells sorted from blood, collected in a trial of the OX40 agonist ivuxolimab. The receptors were sampled from an adult with an advanced solid tumor such as melanoma, head and neck, liver or kidney cancer. CDR3s include the opening cysteine and the closing phenylalanine or tryptophan. D genes are given only for firm matches. Clone size is not always given. Where it is, it says once, few, many or a class for expanded clones.

- | TRBD1 | TRBJ2-1 | TRBV6-5 | CASSQQGAIAYEQFF | TGTGCCAGCAGTCAACAGGGGGCAATAGCTTATGAGCAGTTCTTC
few | TRBD2 | TRBJ2-3 | TRBV7-9 | CASSSLAGTQYF | TGTGCCAGCAGCTCGTTAGCGGGTACGCAGTATTTT
- | TRBD2 | TRBJ2-7 | TRBV28 | CASSLGTSGRNEQYF | TGTGCCAGCAGTTTAGGGACTAGCGGGAGGAACGAGCAGTACTTC
- | TRBD1 | TRBJ1-1 | TRBV25-1 | CASSPHRGALLEAFF | TGTGCCAGCAGTCCTCACAGGGGAGCTCTTCTTGAAGCTTTCTTT
- | - | TRBJ1-2 | TRBV30 | CAWSVGSAKGYGYTF | TGTGCCTGGAGTGTAGGATCGGCGAAGGGCTATGGCTACACCTTC
- | - | TRBJ1-4 | TRBV7-8 | CASSLGPDYNEKLFF | TGTGCCAGCAGCTTAGGTCCGGATTATAATGAAAAACTGTTTTTT
few | - | TRBJ1-5 | TRBV6-6 | CASSYEGGRPQHF | TGTGCCAGCAGTTACGAAGGAGGGCGGCCCCAGCATTTT
once | - | TRBJ1-2 | TRBV28 | CASLGGVQYGYTF | TGTGCCAGCCTCGGGGGGGTACAGTATGGCTACACCTTC
- | TRBD2 | TRBJ2-2 | TRBV19 | CASSMRAGGTGELFF | TGTGCCAGTAGTATGCGGGCGGGAGGCACCGGGGAGCTGTTTTTT
- | TRBD2 | TRBJ2-7 | TRBV5-1 | CASSRRDLAGGSYEQYF | TGCGCCAGCAGCCGCCGGGATTTGGCGGGAGGCAGTTACGAGCAGTACTTC